These 28 T cell receptor beta chains share one sample of origin, sequenced in a study of Ad26.COV2.S vaccination and SARS-CoV-2 variants. Only in-frame clones appear in the TCRdb table, and some are missing; sequencing was by immunoSEQ multiplex PCR. The data hold approximately 340,000 clones, with about 92% observed a single time. The sample was peripheral blood, taken after recovery from COVID-19. The origin of the receptors is a human donor who had recovered from COVID-19.

The chain uses TRBV11-2 and TRBJ2-7; D remains ambiguous. V gave up 1 base and J gave up 4 bases, with 8 bases separating them. CDR3 size: 13 residues. The germline gives CDR1 SGHAT, CDR2 FQNNGV. CDR3 residues: CASSLVMNYEQYF. CDR3 bases: TGTGCCAGCAGCTTAGTTATGAATTACGAGCAGTACTTC.

The chain has TRBV7-9 and TRBJ2-5, with D maybe TRBD1 (6 bases). Germline V gene lookup returns CDR1 SEHNR and CDR2 FQNEAQ (reference sequence). The CDR3 is made up of 16 amino acids. The V and J ends lost 4 bases and 5 bases respectively, with 20 bases between them. The CDR3 bases are TGTGCCAGCAGCTCCCGACGGGCGACAGGACGGGAGACCCAGTACTTC. Its protein is CASSSRRATGRETQYF.

The chain uses TRBV29-1 and TRBJ1-1; 9 bases fit TRBD1. The CDR3 extends over 13 amino acids. After removal of 7 bases from V and 7 bases from J, the junction contained 10 bases not matched to a gene. Germline values: CDR1 SQVTM, CDR2 ANQGSEA. CDR3 sequence: CSAQQGAVGEAFF. The DNA for the CDR3 is TGCAGCGCCCAACAGGGGGCGGTGGGTGAAGCTTTCTTT. Filled out from reference TRBV29-1 and TRBJ1-1, the complete variable domain reads SAVISQKPSRDICQRGTSLTIQCQVDSQVTMMFWYRQQPGQSLTLIATANQGSEATYESGFVIDKFPISRPNLTFSTLTVSNMSPEDSSIYLCSAQQGAVGEAFFGQGTRLTVV.

The J gene is TRBJ1-1, the V gene TRBV7-2, with D unclear. This CDR3 region has 15 residues. Per germline, CDR1 SGHTA and CDR2 FQGNSA. The V gene lost 6 bases and the J gene lost 1 base, with 15 bases spanning the gap. DNA of the CDR3: TGTGCCAGCAGACCCTATCTATCAGCGAACACTGAAGCTTTCTTT. It codes for CASRPYLSANTEAFF.

The rearrangement joins TRBV10-3 to TRBJ1-2; no clear D. The V gene's germline CDR1 is ENHRY and CDR2 SYGVKD. This CDR3 has 14 residues. V was clipped by 8 bases and J by 0 bases, with 13 bases between them. The DNA of the CDR3 is TGTGCCATCTCCCTCGCGGGAGCTAACTATGGCTACACCTTC. It is translated as CAISLAGANYGYTF.

The V and J genes are TRBV4-1 and TRBJ1-4; 7 bases align to TRBD1. V shed 5 bases and J 3 bases; nucleotides not matched to a gene: 6. The CDR3 has 15 amino acids. Germline-derived CDR1 and CDR2 are MGHRA and YSYEKL. The CDR3 nucleotides are TGCGCCAGCAGCATCCGGGACAGAGCTAATGAAAAACTGTTTTTT. Its translation is CASSIRDRANEKLFF.

The rearrangement uses TRBV25-1 and TRBJ1-6; D is ambiguous. Trimming pared 1 base from V and 7 bases from J, leaving 8 bases between. The CDR3 extends over 14 amino acids. CDR1 and CDR2 (germline): MGHDK, SYGVNS. CDR3 sequence (DNA): TGTGCCAGCAGTGAATCATCCGTCAATTCACCCCTCCACTTT. Its protein product is CASSESSVNSPLHF. Full variable domain (rest looked up from reference TRBV25-1 and TRBJ1-6): EADIYQTPRYLVIGTGKKITLECSQTMGHDKMYWYQQDPGMELHLIHYSYGVNSTEKGDLSSESTVSRIRTEHFPLTLESARPSHTSQYLCASSESSVNSPLHFGNGTRLTVT.

The CDR3 DNA sequence: TGCAGTGCTGCCGACAATGAGCAGTTCTTC. It specifies CSAADNEQFF. The V call is TRBV20-1, the J call TRBJ2-1, with unresolved D. Deletions cut 5 bases from V and 5 bases from J, with 4 bases between. This CDR3 spans 10 amino acids. Germline lookup yields CDR1 DFQATT and CDR2 SNEGSKA (reference sequence).

The V gene is TRBV21-1, the J gene TRBJ1-1; the table's D gene call, TRBD1, was not cross checked with the DNA. TRBV21-1 is a recognized pseudogene. There are 15 residues in the CDR3. The DNA of the CDR3 is TGTGCCAGCAGCAAGATCTCACAGGGGGTGACTGAAGCTTTCTTT. Translating it yields CASSKISQGVTEAFF.

The gene calls are TRBV6-2 or TRBV6-3 and TRBJ2-1; possible D gene TRBD2, 7 bases. The CDR3 has 16 amino acids. Trimming removed 3 bases from V and 9 bases from J, with 21 bases in between. Germline loops: CDR1 MNHEY, CDR2 SVGEGT. As DNA, the CDR3 is TGTGCCAGCAGTTATGTGGTGGGGGGGGCCCCTACTGAGCAGTTCTTC. As protein: CASSYVVGGAPTEQFF.

The chain combines TRBV9 with TRBJ2-3; the match to TRBD2 covers 16 bases. Germline CDR1 is SGDLS and CDR2 is YYNGEE. The CDR3 loop spans 18 amino acids. The ends lost 3 bases at V and 6 bases at J; junction bases unmatched: 10. The CDR3 sequence: CASSGPGTSGGASDTQYF. DNA for the CDR3: TGTGCCAGCAGCGGACCCGGGACTAGCGGGGGGGCTTCTGATACGCAGTATTTT.

The sample holds one count of this clone. CDR3 in DNA: TGCGCCAGCAGTGAGGAAGGGACACCACCAAACTATGGCTACACCTTC. This gives the protein CASSEEGTPPNYGYTF. The chain employs TRBV10-2 and TRBJ1-2; tentative D call: TRBD1 (6 bases). The CDR3 is 16 amino acids. Trimming removed 2 bases from V and 2 bases from J, with 15 bases in between. Germline lookup yields CDR1 WSHSY and CDR2 SAAADI.

The chain recombines TRBV6-5 with TRBJ2-7; a possible D gene is TRBD1 (6 bases). The V gene's germline CDR1 is MNHEY and CDR2 SVGAGI. The CDR3 has 14 amino acids. V lost 1 base and J 2 bases, leaving 9 bases between the germline ends. CDR3 protein: CASSYFAGAYEQYF. CDR3 coding DNA: TGTGCCAGCAGTTACTTTGCAGGGGCCTACGAGCAGTACTTC.

This chain connects TRBV7-2 to TRBJ1-5; weak D call: TRBD1 (6 bases). CDR3 length: 16 residues. V lost 5 bases and J 6 bases, leaving 20 bases between the germline ends. Germline V gene sequence: CDR1 SGHTA, CDR2 FQGNSA. The DNA of the CDR3 is TGTGCCAGCAGCCCGGGGGGGGGCGCGGTTTCTCAGCCCCAGCATTTT. Amino acid sequence: CASSPGGGAVSQPQHF.

The rearrangement uses TRBV27 and TRBJ2-7, with 7 bases that match TRBD1. Trimming at V came to 5 bases and at J to 4 bases, leaving 29 bases not matched to a gene. There are 21 residues in the CDR3. From germline, CDR1 is MNHEY and CDR2 SMNVEV (reference sequence). The CDR3 DNA follows: TGTGCCAGCAGTCCGAAAGATGACAGGGTAGGGGATTCGGTTTCGAAATACGAGCAGTACTTC. This translates into CASSPKDDRVGDSVSKYEQYF.

The V call is TRBV6-5, the J call TRBJ2-7, with 7 positions matching TRBD2. Per germline, CDR1 MNHEY and CDR2 SVGAGI. V dropped 6 bases and J dropped 0; count of bases not matched to a gene: 5. This CDR3 comprises 14 residues. The CDR3 reads CASRRDYHSYEQYF. DNA of the CDR3: TGTGCCAGCAGGAGGGACTACCACTCCTACGAGCAGTACTTC.

This chain joins TRBV5-1 and TRBJ2-1, with 12 bases matching TRBD2. The CDR3 runs 19 residues. V lost 0 bases and J lost 5; bases outside the gene matches: 12. Germline assignment: CDR1 SGHRS and CDR2 YFSETQ. The CDR3 region is CASSLGVRRTSGVHNEQFF. The CDR3 DNA reads as TGCGCCAGCAGCTTGGGAGTACGTCGGACTAGCGGGGTCCACAATGAGCAGTTCTTC.

This chain joins TRBV4-1 and TRBJ1-6; the D gene is possibly TRBD1 (5 bases). The length of the CDR3 is 18 residues. V lost 5 bases to trimming and J lost 6 bases, with 23 bases between them. Per germline, CDR1 MGHRA and CDR2 YSYEKL. The CDR3 here is CASSERISRDWSNSPLHF. CDR3 coding DNA: TGCGCCAGCAGCGAAAGAATATCTCGGGACTGGTCTAATTCACCCCTCCACTTT.

V is TRBV13 and J is TRBJ1-1; D is unclear. V gave up 5 bases and J gave up 2 bases, with 12 bases separating them. The CDR3 extends over 14 amino acids. The germline V gene encodes CDR1 PRHDT and CDR2 FYEKMQ (reference sequence). This CDR3 reads CASSAATYNTEAFF. The CDR3 region has the DNA TGTGCCAGCAGCGCCGCGACATATAACACTGAAGCTTTCTTT.

The rearrangement links TRBV5-1 to TRBJ1-1; D uncertain. The CDR3 is 15 amino acids. CDR1 and CDR2 (germline): SGHRS, YFSETQ. The V end was cut by 0 bases, the J end by 1 base, with 10 bases between. The CDR3 DNA is TGCGCCAGCAGCTTGGACGGGATGCAGAACACTGAAGCTTTCTTT. It is translated as CASSLDGMQNTEAFF.

This chain uses TRBV9 with TRBJ1-2; D gene unclear. V was cut by 0 bases and J by 4 bases, with 13 bases left in between. Germline CDR1 reads SGDLS; CDR2 reads YYNGEE. CDR3 length: 15 residues. The CDR3 bases are TGTGCCAGCAGCGTAGAGTTGGTCGGAACCTATGGCTACACCTTC. Its translation: CASSVELVGTYGYTF.

To note about this clone: This same CDR3 is encoded by further DNA sequences in the sample. The chain joins TRBV5-1 to TRBJ2-1; 8 bases map to TRBD1. The CDR3 is 17 residues long. Germline CDR1 reads SGHRS; CDR2 reads YFSETQ. The V gene end was trimmed by 1 base and the J gene end by 4 bases; junction bases not matched to a gene: 10. The CDR3 DNA sequence: TGCGCCAGCAGCTTGCCCCGCCGGACAGGGATGTACAATGAGCAGTTCTTC. Its translation: CASSLPRRTGMYNEQFF.

This clone was counted a single time. This sequence joins TRBV29-1 and TRBJ1-6; the D gene is possibly TRBD1 (5 bases). V was cut by 7 bases and J by 7 bases, with 14 bases left in between. Germline V gene lookup returns CDR1 SQVTM and CDR2 ANQGSEA. The CDR3 has 13 residues. CDR3 sequence: CSAQETGNSPLHF. CDR3 in DNA: TGCAGCGCACAGGAGACTGGGAATTCACCCCTCCACTTT.

Concerning this clone itself: The junction does not match germline at one end; this may be a read error. The rearrangement uses TRBV6-2 or TRBV6-3 and TRBJ1-2; a possible D gene is TRBD1 (5 bases). This CDR3 has 14 amino acids. Germline CDR1 MNHEY, CDR2 SVGEGT. CDR3 region: CASSDSGELYGYTF. CDR3 sequence (DNA): TGTGCCAGCAGTGACTCGGGGGAACTCTATGGCTACACCTTC.

The rearrangement joins TRBV6-6 to TRBJ1-6; the D is unclear. The V and J ends lost 5 bases and 2 bases respectively, with 7 bases between them. Per germline, CDR1 MNHNY and CDR2 SVGAGI (reference sequence). CDR3 size: 14 residues. The CDR3 region has the DNA TGTGCCAGCAGTACCCGCCCCTATAATTCACCCCTCCACTTT. It codes for CASSTRPYNSPLHF.

V is TRBV7-3 and J is TRBJ2-1; D not certain. Germline CDR1 SGHTA, CDR2 FQGTGA. CDR3 length: 15 residues. Deletions cut 5 bases from V and 8 bases from J, with 19 bases between. CDR3 in amino acids: CASSPRWSGPYEQFF. In DNA, the CDR3 is TGTGCCAGCAGCCCCCGTTGGTCCGGCCCCTATGAGCAGTTCTTC.

The rearrangement joins TRBV7-9 to TRBJ1-1; 7 bases map to TRBD1. The CDR3 sequence is 14 residues long. Germline V CDR1 and CDR2: SEHNR, FQNEAQ (reference sequence). The ends lost 5 bases at V and 1 base at J; junction bases unmatched: 4. CDR3 nucleotide sequence: TGTGCCAGCAGCGCCGGGACAGCGAACACTGAAGCTTTCTTT. As protein: CASSAGTANTEAFF.

The V call is TRBV14, the J call TRBJ1-4, with 7 nucleotides matching TRBD1. V lost 4 bases, J lost 8 bases, and 10 bases stayed unmatched. The CDR3 runs to 15 residues. CDR1 and CDR2 (germline): SGHDN, FVKESK. CDR3 in DNA: TGTGCCAGCAGCCTCCAGACAGGGAGACTCGAAAAACTGTTTTTT. This sequence encodes CASSLQTGRLEKLFF.